The T cell receptor beta chain under discussion was sequenced for a study of shared clonotypes between healthy human individuals. Study-level background: Researchers assigned three CD4 naive, three CD4 memory, two CD8 naive and one CD8 memory plate to each donor. Study observations and caveats: A reduction in generation probabilities was seen for non-shared clonotypes relative to those shared by all four donors. Rarefaction showed sorted-subset sequencing was incomplete despite large depth.

Generated by immunoSEQ multiplex PCR, the TCRdb table keeps only in-frame clones and is missing some. The sample lists a few million clones; approximately 90% were seen once. Recent vaccinations or acute infections were absent in the healthy HIV-negative adult donors. Worth noting for this clone: Its antigen is unknown.

The receptor was isolated from a man younger than 35 in good health. Material for sequencing was naive CD4+ T cells sorted from blood. The subset: CD45RA+ positively selected.

The CDR3 loop reads CAWSADSARYNEQFF. In nucleotides, the CDR3 is TGTGCCTGGAGTGCGGACAGTGCGCGGTACAATGAGCAGTTCTTC. This rearrangement joins TRBV30 to TRBJ2-1, with D possibly being TRBD1 (6 bases). CDR1 is GTSNPN and CDR2 is SVGIG in the germline V gene (reference sequence). The CDR3 is made up of 15 amino acids. V lost 1 base, J lost 4 bases, and 14 bases lay in between. Looking up the rest from reference TRBV30 and TRBJ2-1 gives the full variable domain: SQTIHQWPATLVQPVGSPLSLECTVEGTSNPNLYWYRQAAGRGLQLLFYSVGIGQISSEVPQNLSASRPQDRQFILSSKKLLLSDSGFYLCAWSADSARYNEQFFGPGTRLTVL.